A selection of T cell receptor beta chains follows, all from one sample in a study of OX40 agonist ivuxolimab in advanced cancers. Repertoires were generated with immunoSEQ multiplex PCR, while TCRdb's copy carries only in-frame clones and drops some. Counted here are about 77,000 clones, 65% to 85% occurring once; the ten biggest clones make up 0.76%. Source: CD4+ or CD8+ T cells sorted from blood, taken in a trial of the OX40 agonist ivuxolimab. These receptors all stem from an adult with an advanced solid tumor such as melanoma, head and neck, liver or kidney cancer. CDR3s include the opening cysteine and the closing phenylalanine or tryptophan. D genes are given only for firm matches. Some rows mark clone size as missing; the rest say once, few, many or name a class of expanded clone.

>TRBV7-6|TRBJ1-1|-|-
TGTGCCAGCAGCTCCAGGGGTTTGAACACTGAAGCTTTCTTT
CASSSRGLNTEAFF
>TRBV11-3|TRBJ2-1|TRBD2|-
TGTGCCAGCAGCTTAGGCAGCGGGAGGGGTTTCTTC
CASSLGSGRGFF
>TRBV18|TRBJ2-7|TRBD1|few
TGTGCCAGCTCACCCCAGTTTATGGGACAGCACTACGAGCAGTACTTC
CASSPQFMGQHYEQYF
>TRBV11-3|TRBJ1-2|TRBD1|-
TGTGCCAGCAGCTTAGGGGGAGCAGGGGGCCATGGCTACACCTTC
CASSLGGAGGHGYTF
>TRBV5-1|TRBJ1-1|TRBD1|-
TGCGCCAGCAGCTCGGGACAGGGATTTAGGGGCACTGAAGCTTTCTTT
CASSSGQGFRGTEAFF
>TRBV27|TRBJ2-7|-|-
TGTGCCAGCAGTTTATATCCTACCTACGAGCAGTACTTC
CASSLYPTYEQYF
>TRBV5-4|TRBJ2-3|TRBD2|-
TGTGCCAGCAGCTCCCCAGCGGGGGCCCCCGCAGATACGCAGTATTTT
CASSSPAGAPADTQYF
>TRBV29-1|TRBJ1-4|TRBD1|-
TGCAGCGCTGACAGGGGTGATGGGGAAAAACTGTTTTTT
CSADRGDGEKLFF
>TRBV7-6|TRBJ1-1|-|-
TGTGCCAGCAGCCCGGGGGGTGGTTCCCCCGAAGCTTTCTTT
CASSPGGGSPEAFF
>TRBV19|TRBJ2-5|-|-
TGTGCCAGTAGTCAGGCCCGACCCGGGACCCAGTACTTC
CASSQARPGTQYF
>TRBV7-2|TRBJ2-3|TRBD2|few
TGTGCCAGCAGCTCTCTAGCGGGGGTTGGGACAGATACGCAGTATTTT
CASSSLAGVGTDTQYF
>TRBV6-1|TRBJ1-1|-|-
TGTGCCAGCTCAGGGCCAATGAACACTGAAGCTTTCTTT
CASSGPMNTEAFF
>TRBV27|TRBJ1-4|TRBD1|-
TGTGCCAGCAGTAAGGACAGGGGATATGAAAAACTGTTTTTT
CASSKDRGYEKLFF
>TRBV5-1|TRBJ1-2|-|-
TGCGCCAGCAGCCTCACAGGGACCTATGGCTACACCTTC
CASSLTGTYGYTF
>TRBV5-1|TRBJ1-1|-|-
TGCGCCAGCAGCCGTTTGGCGGGGGACGCTGAAGCTTTCTTT
CASSRLAGDAEAFF
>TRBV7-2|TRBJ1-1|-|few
TGTGCCAGCAGCCTAGCGGGGGGGGTCACTGAAGCTTTCTTT
CASSLAGGVTEAFF
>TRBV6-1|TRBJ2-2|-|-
TGTGCCAGCACACCGGAGGTCACCGGGGAGCTGTTTTTT
CASTPEVTGELFF
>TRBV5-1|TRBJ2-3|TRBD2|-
TGCGCCAGCAGCCACGGACTAGCGGGGAGCACAGATACGCAGTATTTT
CASSHGLAGSTDTQYF
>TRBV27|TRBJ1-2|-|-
TGTGCCAGCAGCCCTAGTTACGGGTATGGCTACACCTTC
CASSPSYGYGYTF
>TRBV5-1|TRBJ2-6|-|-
TGCGCCAGCAGTTTGTGGGACTCTGAGGCCAACGTCCTGACTTTC
CASSLWDSEANVLTF
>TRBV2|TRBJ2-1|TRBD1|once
TGTGCCAGCAGGGGGACAGGGGGCTATGAGCAGTTCTTC
CASRGTGGYEQFF